The rows below give T cell receptor beta chains drawn from one sample of a study of post-analysis software for immune sequencing data. TCRdb re-derived calls from the PCR reads in MiXCR, one entry per CDR3 protein. The sample records approximately 630,000 distinct CDR3 sequences, 55% to 60% being singletons. Sequencing was carried out using blood. These receptors all stem from a girl aged 2 to 9 with multiple sclerosis. Each CDR3 is given with its conserved first and last residue. D genes are given only for firm matches. Clone size appears in some rows only: once, few, many, or a class for an expanded clone.

j_gene | d_gene | abundance | v_gene | CDR3nt | CDR3aa
TRBJ2-3 | - | few | TRBV2 | TGTGCCAGCAGCGAGTCTTCGGACAGCACAGATACGCAGTATTTT | CASSESSDSTDTQYF
TRBJ1-1 | - | - | TRBV6-5 | TGTGCCAGCAGTCTTACAGGGAGGGCAGCTTTCTTT | CASSLTGRAAFF
TRBJ1-2 | TRBD1 | - | TRBV7-2 | TGTGCCAGCAGCTTGCTGCCCGCCGGGACAGGGGGCGTTGACTATGGCTACACCTTC | CASSLLPAGTGGVDYGYTF
TRBJ2-3 | - | - | TRBV29-1 | TGCAGCGTTGCGAAACTAGAAGGGGGCACAGATACGCAGTATTTT | CSVAKLEGGTDTQYF
TRBJ2-4 | TRBD2 | - | TRBV20-1 | TGCAGTGCTACCCCGGCGGGAGTGTTGCAGTACTTC | CSATPAGVLQYF
TRBJ2-7 | - | - | TRBV5-1 | TGCGCCAGCAGCCCCGGCGGGGACAGAAGGACCTACGAGCAGTACTTC | CASSPGGDRRTYEQYF
TRBJ2-2 | - | few | TRBV12-3/TRBV12-4 | TGTGCCAGCAGTTTAGAAGTTCACCCCGGGGAGCTGTTTTTT | CASSLEVHPGELFF
TRBJ2-7 | - | - | TRBV6-1 | TGTGCCGGCAGTGAAGAGGCGGGCGAGCAGTACTTC | CAGSEEAGEQYF
TRBJ2-3 | - | few | TRBV5-1 | TGCGCCAGCAGCTTAAACGGGGTCGGTGATACGCAGTATTTT | CASSLNGVGDTQYF
TRBJ2-7 | TRBD1 | few | TRBV12-3/TRBV12-4 | TGTGCCAGCAGAGTCCGGGACAGGCAGTACTTC | CASRVRDRQYF
TRBJ2-1 | - | - | TRBV20-1 | TGCAGTGCTAGAGTGAGGGCTTCTCCAAGTAGGCAGTTCTTC | CSARVRASPSRQFF
TRBJ2-3 | TRBD1 | once | TRBV11-2 | TGTGCCAGCAGCCCGCGAGGCCACAGGGGTACGCAGTATTTT | CASSPRGHRGTQYF
TRBJ2-3 | TRBD2 | - | TRBV12-3/TRBV12-4 | TGTGCCAGCAGTCCGTGGACTAGCGGGGGACTGGATACGCAGTATTTT | CASSPWTSGGLDTQYF
TRBJ2-5 | TRBD2 | - | TRBV3-1 | TGTGCCAGCAGCCCCACTAGCGGGGTAAAGACCCAGTACTTC | CASSPTSGVKTQYF
TRBJ2-1 | - | - | TRBV29-1 | TGCAGCGTTGAATCCCCCCTGGGGGGAGACTACAATGAGCAGTTCTTC | CSVESPLGGDYNEQFF
TRBJ2-7 | TRBD1 | - | TRBV6-1 | TGTGCCATCAGCTCGGGACAGGGGGCGCAATACGAGCAGTACTTC | CAISSGQGAQYEQYF
TRBJ2-5 | - | - | TRBV12-3/TRBV12-4 | TGTGCCAGCAAGCCTAAGAACTTGGAAGAGACCCAGTACTTC | CASKPKNLEETQYF
TRBJ1-1 | TRBD1 | - | TRBV29-1 | TGCAGCGGTAGGACAGGGGGTCACACTGAAGCTTTCTTT | CSGRTGGHTEAFF
TRBJ1-2 | - | - | TRBV9 | TGTGCCAGCAGCGCACAGGGTACCTATGGCTACACCTTC | CASSAQGTYGYTF
TRBJ2-1 | TRBD1 | - | TRBV5-1 | TGTGCCAGCAGCTTAGAGGGACAGCCCTACAATGAGCAGTTCTTC | CASSLEGQPYNEQFF
TRBJ2-5 | - | - | TRBV7-2 | TGTGCCAGCACCCCACTGCGGGAGACCCAGTACTTC | CASTPLRETQYF
TRBJ2-3 | TRBD2 | - | TRBV20-1 | TGCAGTGCTAGTCCGAACACAGCGGGAGGAGTGACAGATACGCAGTATTTT | CSASPNTAGGVTDTQYF
TRBJ1-2 | - | - | TRBV29-1 | TGCAGCGCGTCTATCCAGGGGAACTATGGCTACACCTTC | CSASIQGNYGYTF
TRBJ2-5 | - | - | TRBV6-6 | TGTGCCAGCAGTTACGCCCGGCCCGGGCAGACCCAGTACTTC | CASSYARPGQTQYF
TRBJ2-3 | - | - | TRBV20-1 | TGCAGTGCGCCGGAGACTTATACGCAGTATTTT | CSAPETYTQYF